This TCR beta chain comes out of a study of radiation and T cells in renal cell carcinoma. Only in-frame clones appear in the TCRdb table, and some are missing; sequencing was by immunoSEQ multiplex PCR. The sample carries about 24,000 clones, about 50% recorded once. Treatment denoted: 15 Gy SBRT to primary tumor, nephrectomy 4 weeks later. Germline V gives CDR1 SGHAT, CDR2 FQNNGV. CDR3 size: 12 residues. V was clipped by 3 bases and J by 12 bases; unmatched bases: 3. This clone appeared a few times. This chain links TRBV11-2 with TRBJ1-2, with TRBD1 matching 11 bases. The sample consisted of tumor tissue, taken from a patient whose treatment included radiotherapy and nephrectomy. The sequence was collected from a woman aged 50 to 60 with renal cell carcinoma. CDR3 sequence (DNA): TGTGCCAGCAGCTTGGACAGGGGGCTGAACACCTTC. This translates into CASSLDRGLNTF.